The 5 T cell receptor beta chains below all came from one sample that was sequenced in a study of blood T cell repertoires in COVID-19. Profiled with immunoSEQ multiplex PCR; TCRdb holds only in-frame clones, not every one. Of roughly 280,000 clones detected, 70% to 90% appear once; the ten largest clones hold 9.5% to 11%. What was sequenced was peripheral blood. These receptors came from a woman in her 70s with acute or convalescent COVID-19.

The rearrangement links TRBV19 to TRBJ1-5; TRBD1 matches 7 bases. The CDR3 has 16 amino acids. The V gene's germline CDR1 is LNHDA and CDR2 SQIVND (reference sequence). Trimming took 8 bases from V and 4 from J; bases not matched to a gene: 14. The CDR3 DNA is TGTGCCAGTGCCACACTACCGGGACAGTCTAATCAGCCCCAGCATTTT. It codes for CASATLPGQSNQPQHF.

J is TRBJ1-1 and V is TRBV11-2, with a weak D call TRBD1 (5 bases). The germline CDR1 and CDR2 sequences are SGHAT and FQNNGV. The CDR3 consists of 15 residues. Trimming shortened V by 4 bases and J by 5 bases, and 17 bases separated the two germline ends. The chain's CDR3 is CASSWGPTMGTEAFF. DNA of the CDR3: TGTGCCAGCAGCTGGGGCCCGACGATGGGGACTGAAGCTTTCTTT. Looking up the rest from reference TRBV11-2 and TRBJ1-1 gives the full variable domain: EAGVAQSPRYKIIEKRQSVAFWCNPISGHATLYWYQQILGQGPKLLIQFQNNGVVDDSQLPKDRFSAERLKGVDSTLKIQPAKLEDSAVYLCASSWGPTMGTEAFFGQGTRLTVV.

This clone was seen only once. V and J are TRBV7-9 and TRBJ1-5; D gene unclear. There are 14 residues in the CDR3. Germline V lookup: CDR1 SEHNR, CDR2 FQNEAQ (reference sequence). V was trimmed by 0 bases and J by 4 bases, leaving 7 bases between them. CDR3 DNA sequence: TGTGCCAGCAGCTTAGCTGGCATAAATCAGCCCCAGCATTTT. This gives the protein CASSLAGINQPQHF.

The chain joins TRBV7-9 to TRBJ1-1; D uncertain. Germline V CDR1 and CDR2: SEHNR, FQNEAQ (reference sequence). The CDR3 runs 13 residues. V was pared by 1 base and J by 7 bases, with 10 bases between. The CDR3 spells CASSLVLRGEAFF. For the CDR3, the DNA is TGTGCCAGCAGCTTAGTTTTGCGCGGTGAAGCTTTCTTT.

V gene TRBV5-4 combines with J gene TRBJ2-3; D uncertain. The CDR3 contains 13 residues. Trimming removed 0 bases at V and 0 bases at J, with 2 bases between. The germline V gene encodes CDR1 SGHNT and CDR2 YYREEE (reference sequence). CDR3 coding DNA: TGTGCCAGCAGCTTGGCTAGCACAGATACGCAGTATTTT. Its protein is CASSLASTDTQYF.